The next 10 T cell receptor beta chains were all read from a single sample in a study of immune cell composition in non-small cell lung cancer. Sequencing used immunoSEQ multiplex PCR; TCRdb keeps in-frame clones, though not all of them. The repertoire consists of 3,000 or so clones, with around 69% occurring once and the leading ten covering over 15%. The normal lung sample lay at least 3 cm, and maximally far, from the tumour. Source material: non-adjacent lung tissue. All receptors come from a human donor with non-small cell lung cancer.

The J gene is TRBJ2-2, the V gene TRBV30, with 7 bases lining up with TRBD1. The germline CDR1 and CDR2 sequences are GTSNPN and SVGIG (reference sequence). CDR3 size: 14 residues. V shed 3 bases, J shed 1 base, and the junction held 2 bases outside the gene matches. The CDR3 bases are TGTGCCTGGAGGAGGGGGCGGAACACCGGGGAGCTGTTTTTT. Protein: CAWRRGRNTGELFF.

This clone has a handful of counts. The rearrangement links TRBV10-3 to TRBJ1-6; D remains ambiguous. The V gene lost 2 bases and the J gene lost 5 bases, with 10 bases spanning the gap. Germline CDR1 is ENHRY and CDR2 is SYGVKD. This CDR3 spans 15 amino acids. The chain's CDR3 is CAISELPGNNSPLHF. In nucleotides, the CDR3 is TGTGCCATCAGTGAGCTGCCTGGCAATAATTCACCCCTCCACTTT.

The chain has TRBV7-2 and TRBJ1-1; 9 bases agree with TRBD1. From germline, CDR1 is SGHTA and CDR2 FQGNSA. This CDR3 comprises 14 residues. The J segment lost 2 bases and the V segment lost 5 bases, leaving 3 bases of the junction unmatched. The chain's CDR3 is CASSRDRANTEAFF. CDR3 DNA sequence: TGTGCCAGCAGCCGGGACAGGGCAAACACTGAAGCTTTCTTT.

The chain uses TRBV5-6 and TRBJ1-4, with D possibly TRBD1 on 6 matching bases. The V gene lost 1 base and the J gene lost 7 bases, with 11 bases spanning the gap. Germline V gene lookup returns CDR1 SGHDT and CDR2 YYEEEE. The CDR3 runs 14 residues. This chain's CDR3 is CASSLRGSSEKLFF. CDR3 in DNA: TGTGCCAGCAGCTTGAGGGGGTCGAGTGAAAAACTGTTTTTT.

The chain has TRBV5-4 and TRBJ2-1, with 10 bases identical to TRBD1. Trimming at V came to 0 bases and at J to 14 bases, leaving 5 bases not matched to a gene. Germline CDR1 SGHNT, CDR2 YYREEE (reference sequence). The CDR3 consists of 13 residues. CDR3 sequence reads: CASSLGDRGHEFF. As DNA, the CDR3 is TGTGCCAGCAGCTTGGGTGACAGGGGGCATGAGTTCTTC.

This clone was detected a few times. The chain couples TRBV15 to TRBJ2-7; TRBD2 matches at 8 bases. After removal of 5 bases from V and 1 base from J, the junction contained 7 bases not matched to a gene. The CDR3 is 15 residues long. Per the germline V gene, CDR1 is LNHNV and CDR2 is YYDKDF (reference sequence). CDR3 nucleotide sequence: TGTGCCACCAGCCGTGATAGCGGGGCATCCTACGAGCAGTACTTC. Residues: CATSRDSGASYEQYF.

The chain recombines TRBV30 with TRBJ2-6; possibly TRBD2 for D (6 bases). CDR1 GTSNPN and CDR2 SVGIG come from the germline V gene (reference sequence). The CDR3 is 15 residues long. Trimming took off 3 bases at V and 0 bases at J, with 9 bases between the two ends. The CDR3 DNA reads as TGTGCCTGGAGCCGGGACTTCTCTGGGGCCAACGTCCTGACTTTC. It yields the protein CAWSRDFSGANVLTF.

The J gene is TRBJ2-7, the V gene TRBV15, with 8 bases fitting TRBD1. CDR3 length: 17 amino acids. The V segment lost 2 bases and the J segment 0 bases; nucleotides outside the gene matches: 9. Germline-derived CDR1 and CDR2 are LNHNV and YYDKDF (reference sequence). CDR3 in DNA: TGTGCCACCAGCAGATCGGGTGGACAGGGCGGCTCCTACGAGCAGTACTTC. Amino acid sequence: CATSRSGGQGGSYEQYF.

This clone was picked up one time. This rearrangement joins TRBV2 to TRBJ1-3; D call uncertain. The CDR3 extends over 14 amino acids. Germline V lookup: CDR1 SNHLY, CDR2 FYNNEI. Trimming stripped 1 base from V and 4 bases from J, with 8 bases between. CDR3 amino acids: CASSEGTPGNTIYF. The CDR3 DNA follows: TGTGCCAGCAGTGAAGGCACACCCGGAAACACCATATATTTT.

This sequence joins TRBV6-5 and TRBJ2-3, with TRBD2 matching 8 bases. The CDR3 has 15 residues. V lost 0 bases and J lost 4; bases outside the gene matches: 3. CDR1 is MNHEY and CDR2 is SVGAGI in the germline V gene. The CDR3 region is CASSYSSGGSDTQYF. The CDR3 DNA reads as TGTGCCAGCAGTTACTCGAGCGGGGGTTCAGATACGCAGTATTTT.